This T cell receptor (beta chain) emerged from a study of beta chain features in type 1 diabetes (dated by TCRdb to 2017 to 2018). Concerning the study at large: Mean age, gender distribution, total cell number and subset yield did not differ between patients and healthy donors. A total of 107,917,701 sorted cells were examined across all samples, and RNA yield correlated strongly with the number of cells per subset. In the study, TCRB repertoires of sorted circulating CD4+ T cell subsets from recently diagnosed type 1 diabetes patients were compared with those of matched healthy donors. Regulatory and stem cell-like memory subsets were obtained from only 8 patients and roughly 8 healthy donors, while naive and central memory subsets were obtained from all 30 or so donors. What the research found in general, with its limitations: Naive, central memory and regulatory TCRB repertoires appeared more similar among patients than among healthy donors. PCR may preferentially amplify shorter templates, but because patient and control samples were amplified and corrected together, any resulting skew would affect both groups equally. Type 1 diabetes patients showed a moderate but significant shortening of TCRB CDR3 length in all four CD4+ subsets. Because cDNA was sequenced instead of genomic DNA, activated cells with high expression could be over-represented, although the groups did not differ in activation or CD3 levels. Patients with type 1 diabetes made fewer insertions and deleted more nucleotides at VDJ recombination sites, implying thymic rearrangement abnormalities. Only small numbers of individuals were included in the HLA sub-analyses, which left unresolved whether HLA type had any influence on TCRB rearrangement.

This clone has a handful of counts. Its antigen target is currently unknown. No base quality values were provided; no much bigger clone lies one nucleotide off. From each donor, a single peripheral blood sample of approximately 120 mL on average was drawn into heparinised tubes. A BD FACSAria II was used to sort naive, central memory, regulatory and stem cell-like memory CD4+ T cells with a panel that included CD45RO, CCR7, CD25, CD127, CD95 and CD27. A purity above 95% was achieved for all sorted populations. PBMCs were isolated immediately by Lymphoprep density gradient centrifugation and stained directly without culture. To minimize batch effects, samples were stained and sorted in pairs, one healthy donor with one patient per experiment. All of the isolated RNA was reverse transcribed with the High Capacity cDNA Reverse Transcription Kit, so expressed TCRB transcripts were sequenced. Naive, central memory and regulatory T cell samples underwent deep immunoSEQ sequencing, averaging around 4 million total reads per sample. Sorted cells were lysed in RLT buffer and RNA was extracted with DNase-treated RNeasy Micro or Mini kits, depending on cell number. To prevent cross-contamination, each cell subset was processed individually, whereas patient and healthy donor samples were processed jointly. TCRB sequences were amplified from cDNA with the immunoSEQ multiplex PCR, producing 87-bp fragments spanning the CDR3 region. Amplicons were sequenced on the Illumina HiSeq platform. Per the source publication's procedure: PCR bias was computationally corrected using synthetic template baselines, reads within Hamming distance 2 were collapsed, and singletons that could not be merged were discarded. By aligning reads against IMGT, V, D and J genes, CDR3 length, and insertions or deletions at six rearrangement sites were assigned. Within each subset, clonotype counts were normalized to the number of sorted cells before true diversity and Gini coefficients were calculated with the tcR R package. Repertoire sharing was quantified using the overlap coefficient calculated on TCRB nucleotide sequences. Out-of-frame TCRB sequences from naive cells were analyzed to stand in for the pre-selection repertoire. Drawn from immuneACCESS, this table holds only the in-frame rearrangements with V and J called that TCRdb kept. Clones are partly lost; checked studies trace under half to an unresolved V gene and leave the rest unexplained. The V and J calls and clone size come from that table; D and trimming were worked out from the DNA. This sample holds 400,000 to 550,000 clones; more than 9.5% were observed only once. The biggest ten clones account for over 0.035% of the sample.

The CDR3 goes from the cysteine to the phenylalanine over 17 residues. Only the CDR3 portion is preserved as DNA: 51 bases, with reading frame beginning at the first base. The germline V gene (reference sequence) supplies CDR1 LNHDA and CDR2 SQIVND. V sheds 3 bases and J sheds 5 bases, leaving 22 bases between their ends. The sample consisted of naive CD4+ T cells from blood. The cell subset or site label, read with the paper, signifies: true naive CD4+ T cells. The rearrangement combines TRBV19 with TRBJ1-2; tentative D gene TRBD1, with 5 bases matching. The clonotype comes from a woman between 18 and 30 years old in good health. The encoded CDR3 is CASSMIVPGQWVYGYTF. The base sequence is TGTGCCAGTAGTATGATAGTTCCAGGACAATGGGTATATGGCTACACCTTC.